This T cell receptor (beta chain) stems from a study of blood T cell repertoires in COVID-19. Sequencing used immunoSEQ multiplex PCR; TCRdb keeps in-frame clones, though not all of them. This repertoire shows around 140,000 clones, 88% found once; its top ten account for roughly 2.5%. Seattle cases were enrolled at active infection and followed longitudinally. Germline CDR1 SGHTA, CDR2 FQGNSA. CDR3 size: 14 residues. V trimming: 4 bases; J trimming: 6 bases; junction bases outside the gene matches: 6. The chain uses TRBV7-2 and TRBJ1-2; 9 nucleotides align to TRBD1. The receptor was isolated from a human donor with COVID-19, enrolled during active disease. The donor label of this sample is uncertain. Input material: peripheral blood. The CDR3: CASSSSNRGHGYTF. CDR3 coding DNA: TGTGCCAGCAGCTCTTCAAACAGGGGGCATGGCTACACCTTC.